Listed below are T cell receptor beta chains from one sample, sequenced in a study of T cells in Graves' hyperthyroidism and ophthalmopathy. TCRdb redid the calling of the multiplex PCR reads with MiXCR, one entry per CDR3 protein. The sample contains about 360,000 distinct CDR3 sequences, less than 15% of which appear only once. The specimen was blood. Receptors originate from a woman aged 18-35 years with Graves' hyperthyroidism. CDR3s include the opening cysteine and the closing phenylalanine or tryptophan. The order of the fields is J gene, D gene, V gene, clone size, CDR3 DNA, CDR3 protein. The D gene is left open where the match is weak. Only some rows state a clone size, as once, few, many or a class for expanded clones.

TRBJ2-1 TRBD2 TRBV7-9 NA TGTGCCAGCAGCACCGGACTAGCGGGAGGGGCCTACAATGAGCAGTTCTTC CASSTGLAGGAYNEQFF
TRBJ1-1 NA TRBV12-3/TRBV12-4 many TGTGCCAGCAGTTTATTCAATGGAGAGACTGAAGCTTTCTTT CASSLFNGETEAFF
TRBJ2-7 NA TRBV20-1 many TGCAGTGCTGATCCGGCGGACACCGTAAACTACGAGCAGTACTTC CSADPADTVNYEQYF
TRBJ2-5 NA TRBV5-6 many TGTGCCAGCAGCTTGGGGCTAGCCCGCCGGCCTAAACAAGAGACCCAGTACTTC CASSLGLARRPKQETQYF
TRBJ2-5 TRBD2 TRBV27 many TGTGCCAGCAGCTTCGGACTAGCGGCACAAGAGACCCAGTACTTC CASSFGLAAQETQYF
TRBJ2-7 NA TRBV2 many TGTGCCAGCAGAGGACCCTCCTACGAGCAGTACTTC CASRGPSYEQYF
TRBJ2-7 NA TRBV6-2/TRBV6-3 many TGTGCCAGCAGTCTAGGTTTCTACGAGCAGTACTTC CASSLGFYEQYF
TRBJ2-3 TRBD1 TRBV5-4 NA TGTGCCAGCAGCTTGGAGGGGACAGGGCTAGATACGCAGTATTTT CASSLEGTGLDTQYF
TRBJ2-2 NA TRBV4-3 NA TGCGCCAGCAGCCCGACAGCCACCGGGGAGCTGTTTTTT CASSPTATGELFF
TRBJ2-5 NA TRBV12-3/TRBV12-4 many TGTGCCAGCAGTTTACGGCCGGGGGAAGAGACCCAGTACTTC CASSLRPGEETQYF
TRBJ2-7 NA TRBV6-2/TRBV6-3 NA TGTGCCAGCCTTGGGGGCAGATCCTACGAGCAGTACTTC CASLGGRSYEQYF
TRBJ2-2 NA TRBV12-3/TRBV12-4 many TGTGCCACCGAGGTTGGAGAGACCGGGGAGCTGTTTTTT CATEVGETGELFF
TRBJ2-1 TRBD1 TRBV13 NA TGTGCCAGCAGCCCTCTCTCCCGACAGGGAGTAGGTGAGCAGTTCTTC CASSPLSRQGVGEQFF
TRBJ1-2 TRBD1 TRBV20-1 NA TGCAGTGCTAGAAATGACAGGGGGCGCTATGGCTACACCTTC CSARNDRGRYGYTF
TRBJ2-3 NA TRBV20-1 many TGCAGCGTACGTCGGGCTGGCACAGATACGCAGTATTTT CSVRRAGTDTQYF
TRBJ2-1 NA TRBV6-2/TRBV6-3 many TGTGCCAGCAGTGAGGGATACAATGAGCAGTTCTTC CASSEGYNEQFF
TRBJ1-1 NA TRBV9 many TGTGCCAGCAGCGTACAAGGGAGTACTGAAGCTTTCTTT CASSVQGSTEAFF
TRBJ2-3 NA TRBV15 few TGTGCCACCAGCAGGAAGACAGATACGCAGTATTTT CATSRKTDTQYF
TRBJ1-2 NA TRBV12-3/TRBV12-4 many TGTGCCAGCAGGGGACGTACGCGCTATGGCTACACCTTC CASRGRTRYGYTF
TRBJ1-5 NA TRBV6-1 many TGTGCCAGCAGTGAGGGGGACGGCAATCAGCCCCAGCATTTT CASSEGDGNQPQHF
TRBJ2-3 TRBD2 TRBV2 many TGTGCCAGCTCGGGGGGGCGCCTTTTTGGGGATACGCAGTATTTT CASSGGRLFGDTQYF
TRBJ2-3 NA TRBV5-8 NA TGTGCCAGCAGCTCCAGAGCGGAACCCACAGATACGCAGTATTTT CASSSRAEPTDTQYF
TRBJ1-2 NA TRBV9 once TGTGCCAGCAGCGCCGAGGACATTCATAACTATGGCTACACCTTC CASSAEDIHNYGYTF
TRBJ2-7 NA TRBV7-2 many TGTGCCAGCAGCATTAGCGCTCTGCAGGGCGCTGGGGAGCAGTACTTC CASSISALQGAGEQYF
TRBJ2-3 NA TRBV7-3 many TGTGCCAGCAGCGCTGGGGGTAGCTCGAATACGCAGTATTTT CASSAGGSSNTQYF
TRBJ1-5 NA TRBV7-2 many TGTGCCAGCACCCTCGAGACCCACCACACCCTACAGCATTTT CASTLETHHTLQHF
TRBJ2-1 NA TRBV5-1 many TGCGCCAGCAGCTTGGAATCGGCTGAGCAGTTCTTC CASSLESAEQFF
TRBJ2-1 TRBD2 TRBV2 many TGTGCCAGCAGTGTGGCCCTAGCGGGGGGAGAGCAGTTCTTC CASSVALAGGEQFF
TRBJ1-5 NA TRBV20-1 NA TGCAGTGCTAGGGCCACCAATCAGCCCCAGCATTTT CSARATNQPQHF
TRBJ2-7 NA TRBV30 many TGTGCCTGGAGTGTAAGGTCCCGACAAGCCGAGCAGTACTTC CAWSVRSRQAEQYF
TRBJ1-2 TRBD1 TRBV20-1 many TGCAGTGCTAGAGGACAGGGGAACTATGGCTACACCTTC CSARGQGNYGYTF
TRBJ2-3 TRBD2 TRBV5-4 NA TGTGCCAGCAGCCCCGCGGGAGCTACGCAGTATTTT CASSPAGATQYF
TRBJ1-2 TRBD1 TRBV29-1 many TGCAGCGTTGGCGGAGGACAGGGGCGAACTAACTATGGCTACACCTTC CSVGGGQGRTNYGYTF
TRBJ2-2 NA TRBV5-8 few TGTGCCAGCAGCCCGCTGGGACTTAACACCGGGGAGCTGTTTTTT CASSPLGLNTGELFF
TRBJ1-6 NA TRBV11-2 many TGTGCCGGCAGCTCGGGACCCGGTTCACCCCTCCACTTT CAGSSGPGSPLHF
TRBJ2-3 TRBD2 TRBV5-8 many TGTGCCAGCAGCTTGAGACTAGCGGGAGGGCCCACAGATACGCAGTATTTT CASSLRLAGGPTDTQYF
TRBJ2-3 NA TRBV29-1 many TGCAGCGTTGAACTGGACAGAACTTACACAGATACGCAGTATTTT CSVELDRTYTDTQYF
TRBJ2-1 NA TRBV20-1 NA TGCAGTGCCTGCGGGGGCTATGATGAGCAGTTCTTC CSACGGYDEQFF
TRBJ2-3 TRBD2 TRBV28 many TGTGCCAGCAGTCCCCCCCCCGGGGGGAGCACAGATACGCAGTATTTT CASSPPPGGSTDTQYF
TRBJ1-6 NA TRBV9 NA TGTGCCAGCAGCGTAGTCCCGGGCGATTACTCACCCCTCCACTTT CASSVVPGDYSPLHF
TRBJ2-7 TRBD2 TRBV27 once TGTGCCAGCAGTTTAGCGGGGGGAGCTGGGGAGCAGTACTTC CASSLAGGAGEQYF
TRBJ2-7 NA TRBV19 NA TGTGCCAGTAGGAGCGAGGGATCCTACGAGCAGTACTTC CASRSEGSYEQYF
TRBJ2-7 TRBD2 TRBV6-2/TRBV6-3 few TGTGCCAGCACCCGGCCGGCGGGAGGGCCCCACGAGCAGTACTTC CASTRPAGGPHEQYF
TRBJ1-3 TRBD1 TRBV13 few TGTGCCAGCAGCTTACCGACAGGGTCCTCTGGAAACACCATATATTTT CASSLPTGSSGNTIYF
TRBJ1-2 TRBD1 TRBV30 many TGTGCCTGCACCGGACAGGGGAACTATGGCTACACCTTC CACTGQGNYGYTF
TRBJ2-7 TRBD1 TRBV5-1 many TGCGCCAGCAGCCCGGGACAGGGGGCAAACGAGCAGTACTTC CASSPGQGANEQYF
TRBJ1-1 NA TRBV12-3/TRBV12-4 many TGTGCCAGCAGTTCCCTGGGGACACCTCGAAACACTGAAGCTTTCTTT CASSSLGTPRNTEAFF
TRBJ2-5 TRBD2 TRBV5-1 many TGCGCCAGCAGACTTACTAGCGAAGAGACCCAGTACTTC CASRLTSEETQYF
TRBJ1-2 NA TRBV29-1 many TGCAGCGCAGAGACGGCAATGGGTGGCTACACCTTC CSAETAMGGYTF
TRBJ2-7 TRBD1 TRBV28 NA TGTGCCAGCAGTTACTCCCGGGACAGCGGATACGAGCAGTACTTC CASSYSRDSGYEQYF
TRBJ2-1 TRBD2 TRBV9 many TGTGCCAGCAGCGTAACCAGCGGGGGGAGGTCGGCCTACAATGAGCAGTTCTTC CASSVTSGGRSAYNEQFF
TRBJ1-5 NA TRBV15 many TGTGCCACCAGCATGAGGGGGGCTGCTCAGCCCCAGCATTTT CATSMRGAAQPQHF
TRBJ1-2 NA TRBV2 few TGTGCCAGCGGGACCGGGACAAGCTATGGCTACACCTTC CASGTGTSYGYTF